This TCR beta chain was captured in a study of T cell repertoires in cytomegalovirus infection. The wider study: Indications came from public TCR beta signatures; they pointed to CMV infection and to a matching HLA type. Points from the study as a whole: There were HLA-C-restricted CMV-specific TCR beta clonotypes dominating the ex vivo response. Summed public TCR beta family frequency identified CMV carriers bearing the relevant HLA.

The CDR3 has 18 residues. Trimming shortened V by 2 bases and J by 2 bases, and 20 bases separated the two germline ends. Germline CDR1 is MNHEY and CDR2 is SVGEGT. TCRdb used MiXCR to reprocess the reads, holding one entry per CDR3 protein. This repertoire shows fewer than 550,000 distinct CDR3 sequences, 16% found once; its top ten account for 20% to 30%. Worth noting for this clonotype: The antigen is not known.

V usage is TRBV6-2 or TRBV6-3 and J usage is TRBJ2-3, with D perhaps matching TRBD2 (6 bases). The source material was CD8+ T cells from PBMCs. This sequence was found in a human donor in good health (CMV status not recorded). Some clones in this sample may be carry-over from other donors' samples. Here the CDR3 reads CASSYDPVTRSLTDTQYF. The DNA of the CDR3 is TGTGCCAGCAGTTACGACCCCGTGACTAGGAGCCTCACAGATACGCAGTATTTT.